The sequence of this T cell receptor (beta chain) was determined in a study of blood T cell repertoires in COVID-19. Original data processing: Reference gene primer amplification gave nucleated cell count estimates. TCRdb's copy holds only in-frame clones and misses some; the assay was immunoSEQ multiplex PCR. The D gene and trimming were derived from the DNA, and the V and J assignments and clone size from that table. The sample shows around 190,000 clones, 84% of them seen only once. The CDR3 is 13 amino acids. V was pared by 6 bases and J by 8 bases, with 11 bases of the junction left unmatched. Germline CDR1 is SQVTM and CDR2 is ANQGSEA.

The chain carries TRBV29-1 and TRBJ1-2; 8 bases fit TRBD1. The sequence derives from a human donor in a cohort sampled during active COVID-19. Sequencing input: peripheral blood. The CDR3 reads CSVPMDRVLGYTF. CDR3 sequence (DNA): TGCAGCGTCCCCATGGACAGGGTTCTCGGCTACACCTTC.